Given below is one T cell receptor (beta chain) in context. The data were obtained in a study of blood T cell repertoires in COVID-19. In the authors' workflow: The authors estimated nucleated cell counts from reference gene primer amplification. Some clones are missing from TCRdb's copy, which holds only in-frame ones; the method was immunoSEQ multiplex PCR. The V and J calls and clone size are taken from that table; D and trimming were inferred from the DNA. The top ten hold 15% to 20% of the sample, which has 100,000 to 150,000 clones, roughly four fifths seen once. Losses at the gene ends were 7 bases for V and 1 base for J; bases not matched to a gene: 9. This CDR3 has 17 residues. Germline V gene lookup returns CDR1 ENHRY and CDR2 SYGVKD.

The sequenced material came from peripheral blood. This TCR was recovered from a woman aged 45-65 years with acute or convalescent COVID-19. V is TRBV10-3 and J is TRBJ2-3, with 12 bases lining up with TRBD1. For the CDR3, the DNA is TGTGCCATCACCGGGACAGGGGGCATAGGGCGCACAGATACGCAGTATTTT. It codes for CAITGTGGIGRTDTQYF.